Sequencing of this T cell receptor (beta chain) was carried out in a study of post-analysis software for immune sequencing data. Background on the study: Secondary progressive, relapsing-remitting and progressive-relapsing multiple sclerosis were among the included disease courses.

The germline gives CDR1 DFQATT, CDR2 SNEGSKA (reference sequence). CDR3 length: 15 residues. Overall study results and limits: Among about 5 TRBV segments more frequent in patients than controls were TRBV5-6, TRBV5-1 and TRBV20-1. Relative to controls, patients with multiple sclerosis showed significantly lower normalized Chao1 diversity. By F measure, samples from a shared preparation batch strongly co-clustered.

This clonotype has a handful of counts. Its antigen remains unidentified. TCR beta cDNA libraries had unique molecular identifiers. Researchers reported 400,000 to 550,000 cDNA molecules coming from around 1 to 10 million T cells. TCRdb itself ran the PCR reads through MiXCR, one entry per CDR3 protein. The data contain 180,000 or so distinct CDR3 sequences, around 29% of them singletons. Material for sequencing was blood. The chain combines TRBV20-1 with TRBJ2-1; D might be TRBD2 (6 bases). The end of the DNA aligns better with TRBJ2-7, so the J call may be wrong. This receptor was taken from a girl aged 2 to 17 with multiple sclerosis. The CDR3 DNA is TGCAGTGCTAGAGAGTCGGCGGGAACACACAATGAGCAGTACTTC. Its translation: CSARESAGTHNEQYF.